This T cell receptor beta chain is from a study of cytomegalovirus exposure and HLA in healthy donors. General study results and limits: The productive fraction for most TCR beta V segments was about 87% or about 30% in an earlier analysis. Later genetic work tied a missense DCLRE1C variant to beta-chain V and J trimming.

PCR used 60 Vbeta primers and 13 Jbeta primers. Produced via immunoSEQ multiplex PCR; TCRdb's table is partial and in-frame only. This table lists roughly 58,000 clones. Concerning this clone: Its antigen is unidentified.

V was trimmed by 0 bases and J by 2 bases, leaving 14 bases between them. The CDR3 extends over 16 amino acids. Germline assignment: CDR1 SGHKS and CDR2 YYEKEE (reference sequence). This receptor was taken from a woman between 50 and 59 years old in good health and CMV-seropositive. The V call is TRBV5-5, the J call TRBJ2-5; tentatively, D is TRBD2 (5 bases). The sequencing sample was made of PBMCs. In nucleotides, the CDR3 is TGTGCCAGCAGCTTGGCCTTATCGGGATTTCAAGAGACCCAGTACTTC. It yields the protein CASSLALSGFQETQYF.